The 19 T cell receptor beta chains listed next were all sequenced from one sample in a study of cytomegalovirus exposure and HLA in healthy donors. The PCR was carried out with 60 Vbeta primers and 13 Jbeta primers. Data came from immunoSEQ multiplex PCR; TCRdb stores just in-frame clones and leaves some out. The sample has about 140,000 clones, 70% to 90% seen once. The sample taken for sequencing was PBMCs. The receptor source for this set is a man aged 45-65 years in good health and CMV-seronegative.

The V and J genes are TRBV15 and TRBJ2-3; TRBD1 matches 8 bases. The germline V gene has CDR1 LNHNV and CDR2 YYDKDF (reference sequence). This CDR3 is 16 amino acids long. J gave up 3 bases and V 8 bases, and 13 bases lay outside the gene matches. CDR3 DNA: TGTGCCACCGCCAGTTCTCAGGGGGCAATGACAGATACGCAGTATTTT. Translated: CATASSQGAMTDTQYF.

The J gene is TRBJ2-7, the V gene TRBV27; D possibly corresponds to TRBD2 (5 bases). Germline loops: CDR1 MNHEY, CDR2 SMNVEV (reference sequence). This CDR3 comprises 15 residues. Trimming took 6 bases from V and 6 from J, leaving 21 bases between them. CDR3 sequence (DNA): TGTGCCAGCAGCTCAATGCGGGTGAAGGGAGCCGAGCAGTACTTC. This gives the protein CASSSMRVKGAEQYF.

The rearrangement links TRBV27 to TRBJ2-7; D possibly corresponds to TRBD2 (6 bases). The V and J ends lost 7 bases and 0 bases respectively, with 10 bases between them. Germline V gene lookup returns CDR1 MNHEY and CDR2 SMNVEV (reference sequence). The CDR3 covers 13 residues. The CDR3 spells CASTASASYEQYF. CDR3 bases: TGTGCCAGCACGGCTAGCGCCTCCTACGAGCAGTACTTC.

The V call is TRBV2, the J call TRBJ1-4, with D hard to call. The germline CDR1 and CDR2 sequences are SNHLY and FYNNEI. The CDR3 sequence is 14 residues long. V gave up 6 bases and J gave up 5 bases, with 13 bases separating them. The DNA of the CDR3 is TGTGCCAGCAGACTCTCCGCTATCAATGAAAAACTGTTTTTT. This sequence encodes CASRLSAINEKLFF.

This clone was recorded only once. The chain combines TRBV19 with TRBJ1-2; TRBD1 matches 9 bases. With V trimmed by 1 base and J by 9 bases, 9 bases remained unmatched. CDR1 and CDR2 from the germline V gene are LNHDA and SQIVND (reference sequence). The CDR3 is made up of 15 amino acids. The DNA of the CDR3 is TGTGCCAGTAGTATAGCCCCTCTAGGACAGGGGAGCTACACCTTC. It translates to CASSIAPLGQGSYTF.

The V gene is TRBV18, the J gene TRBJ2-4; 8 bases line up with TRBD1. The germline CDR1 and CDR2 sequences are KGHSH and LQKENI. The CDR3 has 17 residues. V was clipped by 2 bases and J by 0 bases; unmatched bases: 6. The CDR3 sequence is CASSPSTGGLAKNIQYF. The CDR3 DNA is TGTGCCAGCTCACCATCAACAGGGGGTTTAGCCAAAAACATTCAGTACTTC.

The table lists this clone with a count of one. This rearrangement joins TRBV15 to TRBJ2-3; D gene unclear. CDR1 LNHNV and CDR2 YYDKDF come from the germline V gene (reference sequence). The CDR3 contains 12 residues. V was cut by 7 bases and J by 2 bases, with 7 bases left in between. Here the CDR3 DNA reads TGTGCCACCAACGGGTTCACAGATACGCAGTATTTT. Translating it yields CATNGFTDTQYF.

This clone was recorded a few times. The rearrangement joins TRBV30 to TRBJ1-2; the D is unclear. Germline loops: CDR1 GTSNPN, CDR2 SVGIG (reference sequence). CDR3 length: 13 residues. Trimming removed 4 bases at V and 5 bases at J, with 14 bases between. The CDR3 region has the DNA TGTGCCTGGACCCTCAAGGGAGGATATGGCTACACCTTC. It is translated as CAWTLKGGYGYTF.

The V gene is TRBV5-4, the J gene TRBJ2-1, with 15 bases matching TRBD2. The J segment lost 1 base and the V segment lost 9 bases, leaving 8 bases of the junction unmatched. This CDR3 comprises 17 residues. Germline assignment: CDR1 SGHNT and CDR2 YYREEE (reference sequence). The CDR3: CATRTGTSGRSYNEQFF. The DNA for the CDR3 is TGTGCCACCCGGACAGGGACTAGCGGGAGGTCCTACAATGAGCAGTTCTTC.

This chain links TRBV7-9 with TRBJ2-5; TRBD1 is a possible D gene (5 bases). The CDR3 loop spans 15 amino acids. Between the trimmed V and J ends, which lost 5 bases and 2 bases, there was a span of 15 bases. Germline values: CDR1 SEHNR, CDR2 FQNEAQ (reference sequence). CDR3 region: CASSQVQGGQETQYF. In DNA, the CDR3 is TGTGCCAGCAGCCAAGTCCAGGGCGGACAAGAGACCCAGTACTTC.

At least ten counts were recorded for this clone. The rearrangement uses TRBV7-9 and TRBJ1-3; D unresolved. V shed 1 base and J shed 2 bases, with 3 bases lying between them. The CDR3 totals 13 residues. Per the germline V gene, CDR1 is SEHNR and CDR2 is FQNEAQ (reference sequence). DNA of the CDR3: TGTGCCAGCAGCTTAGGTACTGGAAACACCATATATTTT. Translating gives CASSLGTGNTIYF.

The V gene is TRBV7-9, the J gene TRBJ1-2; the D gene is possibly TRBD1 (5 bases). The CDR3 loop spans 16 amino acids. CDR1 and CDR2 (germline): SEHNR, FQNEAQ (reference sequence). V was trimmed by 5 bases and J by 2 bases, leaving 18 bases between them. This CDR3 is CASSRGGLKGNYGYTF. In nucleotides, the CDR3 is TGTGCCAGCAGCCGGGGAGGGCTGAAGGGGAACTATGGCTACACCTTC.

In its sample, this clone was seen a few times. In nucleotides, the CDR3 is TGTGCCAGCAGAGCCCAGGGGGCCTCCTACGAGCAGTACTTC. Its translation is CASRAQGASYEQYF. The chain uses TRBV28 and TRBJ2-7, with TRBD1 matching over 8 bases. From germline, CDR1 is MDHEN and CDR2 SYDVKM. V lost 6 bases and J lost 0; bases outside the gene matches: 4. The CDR3 runs 14 residues.

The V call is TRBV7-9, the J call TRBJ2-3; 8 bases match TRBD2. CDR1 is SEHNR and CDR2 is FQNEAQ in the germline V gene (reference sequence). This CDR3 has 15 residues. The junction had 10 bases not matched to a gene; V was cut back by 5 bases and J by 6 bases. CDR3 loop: CASSPPERGYDTQYF. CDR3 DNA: TGTGCCAGCAGCCCCCCAGAGCGGGGGTACGATACGCAGTATTTT.

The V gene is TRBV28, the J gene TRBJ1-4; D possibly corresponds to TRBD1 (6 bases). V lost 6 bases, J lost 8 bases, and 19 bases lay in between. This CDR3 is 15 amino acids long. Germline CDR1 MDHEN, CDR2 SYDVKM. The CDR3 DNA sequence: TGTGCCAGCAGCCCTCATAGGGGGAGAGAGGAAAAACTGTTTTTT. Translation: CASSPHRGREEKLFF. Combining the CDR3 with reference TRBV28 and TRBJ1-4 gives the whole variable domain DVKVTQSSRYLVKRTGEKVFLECVQDMDHENMFWYRQDPGLGLRLIYFSYDVKMKEKGDIPEGYSVSREKKERFSLILESASTNQTSMYLCASSPHRGREEKLFFGSGTQLSVL.

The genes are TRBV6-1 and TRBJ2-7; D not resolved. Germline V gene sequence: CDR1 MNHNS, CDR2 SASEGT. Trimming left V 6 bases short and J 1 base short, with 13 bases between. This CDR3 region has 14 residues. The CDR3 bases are TGTGCCAGCAGCCCCTCCGTACGGTCCTACGAGCAGTACTTC. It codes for CASSPSVRSYEQYF.

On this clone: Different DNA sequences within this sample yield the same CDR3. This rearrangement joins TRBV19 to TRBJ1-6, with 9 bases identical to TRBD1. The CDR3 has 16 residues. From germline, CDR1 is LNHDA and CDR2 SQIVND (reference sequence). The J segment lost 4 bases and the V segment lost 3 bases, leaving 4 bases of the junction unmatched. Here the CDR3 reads CASSIRTGAYNSPLHF. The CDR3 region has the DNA TGTGCCAGTAGTATTAGGACAGGGGCTTATAATTCACCCCTCCACTTT.

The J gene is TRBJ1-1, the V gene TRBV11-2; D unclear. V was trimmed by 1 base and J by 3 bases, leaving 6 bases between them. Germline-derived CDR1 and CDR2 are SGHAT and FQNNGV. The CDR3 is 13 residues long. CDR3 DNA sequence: TGTGCCAGCAGCTTAGTCCGTGACACTGAAGCTTTCTTT. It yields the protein CASSLVRDTEAFF.

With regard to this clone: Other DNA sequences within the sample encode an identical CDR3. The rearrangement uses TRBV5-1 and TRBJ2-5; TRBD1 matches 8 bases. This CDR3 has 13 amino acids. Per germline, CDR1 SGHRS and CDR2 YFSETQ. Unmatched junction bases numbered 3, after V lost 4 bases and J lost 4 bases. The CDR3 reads CASSPGTGETQYF. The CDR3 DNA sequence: TGCGCCAGCAGCCCTGGGACAGGAGAGACCCAGTACTTC.